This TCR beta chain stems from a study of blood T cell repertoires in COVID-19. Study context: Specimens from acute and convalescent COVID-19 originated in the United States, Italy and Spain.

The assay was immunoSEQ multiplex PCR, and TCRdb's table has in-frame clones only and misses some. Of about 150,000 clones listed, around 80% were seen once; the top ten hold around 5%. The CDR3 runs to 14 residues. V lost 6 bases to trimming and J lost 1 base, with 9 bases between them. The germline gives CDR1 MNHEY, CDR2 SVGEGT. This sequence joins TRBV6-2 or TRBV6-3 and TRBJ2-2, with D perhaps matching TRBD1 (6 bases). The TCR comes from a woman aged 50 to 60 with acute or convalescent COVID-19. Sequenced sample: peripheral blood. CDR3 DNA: TGTGCCAGCAGCCGGGACATGAACACCGGGGAGCTGTTTTTT. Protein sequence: CASSRDMNTGELFF.